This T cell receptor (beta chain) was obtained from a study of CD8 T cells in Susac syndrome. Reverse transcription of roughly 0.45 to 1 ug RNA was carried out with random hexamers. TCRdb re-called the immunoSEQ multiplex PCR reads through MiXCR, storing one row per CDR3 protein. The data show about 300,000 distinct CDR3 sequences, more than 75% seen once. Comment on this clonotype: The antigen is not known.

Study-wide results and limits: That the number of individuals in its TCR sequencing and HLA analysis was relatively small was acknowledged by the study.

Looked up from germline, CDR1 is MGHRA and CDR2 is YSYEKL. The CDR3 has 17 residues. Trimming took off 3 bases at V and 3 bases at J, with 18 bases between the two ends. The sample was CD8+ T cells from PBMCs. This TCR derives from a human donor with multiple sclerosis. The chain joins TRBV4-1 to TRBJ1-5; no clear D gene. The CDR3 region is CASSQVVRANNNQPQHF. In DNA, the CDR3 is TGCGCCAGCAGCCAGGTTGTTCGGGCGAATAACAATCAGCCCCAGCATTTT.